The 2 T cell receptor beta chains presented below share a single source sample, sequenced in a study of T cell repertoires in cytomegalovirus infection. MiXCR, run by TCRdb on the reads, gives a single entry per CDR3 protein. The sample includes some 130,000 distinct CDR3 sequences, approximately 30% of them seen just once. The antigens for these receptors are not known. The specimen was CD8+ T cells from cultured PBMCs, collected from culture after CMV antigen stimulation. The receptor source for this set is a human donor in good health (CMV status not recorded). Some clones in this sample may be carry-over from other donors' samples.

The chain is built from TRBV12-3 or TRBV12-4 and TRBJ2-1; 9 bases fit TRBD2. J gave up 6 bases and V 3 bases, and 6 bases lay outside the gene matches. CDR3 size: 15 residues. The CDR3 reads CASSLGGGAPNEQFF. CDR3 DNA sequence: TGTGCCAGCAGTTTGGGCGGGGGGGCTCCCAATGAGCAGTTCTTC.

This chain uses TRBV28 with TRBJ2-2; D unresolved. CDR1 and CDR2 (germline): MDHEN, SYDVKM. The CDR3 is 11 residues long. The V end lost 3 bases, the J end lost 6 bases, and 2 bases lay between the germline ends. This CDR3 is CASSFPGELFF. CDR3 in DNA: TGTGCCAGCAGTTTCCCCGGGGAGCTGTTTTTT.